What follows are 25 T cell receptor beta chains derived from one specimen sequenced in a study of T cell repertoires in cytomegalovirus infection. MiXCR, applied by TCRdb to the reads, yields one record per CDR3 protein. The sample has around 120,000 distinct CDR3 sequences, more than 7% seen once. Sequenced: PBMCs. The receptors shown here come from a human donor in good health (CMV status not recorded). Some clones in this sample may be carry-over from other donors' samples.

This clonotype was found a few times. The chain joins TRBV4-1 to TRBJ2-7, with D tentatively TRBD2 (5 bases). V was cut by 3 bases and J by 3 bases, with 15 bases left in between. The germline V gene encodes CDR1 MGHRA and CDR2 YSYEKL. The CDR3 extends over 15 amino acids. CDR3 nucleotide sequence: TGCGCCAGCAGCCATACGGCCGGGGTCGGCTACGAGCAGTACTTC. It encodes CASSHTAGVGYEQYF.

The chain uses TRBV6-2 or TRBV6-3 and TRBJ1-5, with D maybe TRBD1 (6 bases). The ends were cut back, 3 bases at V and 7 bases at J, with 10 bases in the middle. The CDR3 has 13 residues. Looked up from germline, CDR1 is MNHEY and CDR2 is SVGEGT. This chain's CDR3 is CASSYRGNQPQHF. The DNA of the CDR3 is TGTGCCAGCAGTTATAGGGGGAACCAGCCCCAGCATTTT.

The rearrangement joins TRBV29-1 to TRBJ1-5, with D uncertain. The V gene's germline CDR1 is SQVTM and CDR2 ANQGSEA. Trimming pared 0 bases from V and 1 base from J, leaving 7 bases between. The CDR3 consists of 14 residues. CDR3 region: CSVEELGSNQPQHF. CDR3 DNA: TGCAGCGTTGAAGAGCTGGGGAGCAATCAGCCCCAGCATTTT.

The chain employs TRBV29-1 and TRBJ2-7; D is possibly TRBD2 (5 bases). CDR1 is SQVTM, CDR2 ANQGSEA, per germline. V was clipped by 7 bases and J by 3 bases, with 10 bases between them. CDR3 length: 11 residues. The CDR3 nucleotides read TGCAGCGCCCTAGGGAGCTACGAGCAGTACTTC. It translates to CSALGSYEQYF.

Points on this clonotype: It may be a read error: a sequence one base away is much more abundant. V usage is TRBV7-9 and J usage is TRBJ2-2; D is ambiguous. CDR1 is SEHNR, CDR2 FQNEAQ, per germline (reference sequence). This CDR3 spans 15 amino acids. V gave up 2 bases and J gave up 3 bases, with 10 bases separating them. CDR3 sequence: CASSLFARDTGELFF. In DNA form, the CDR3 reads TGTGCCAGCAGCTTATTTGCCCGGGACACCGGGGAGCTGTTTTTT.

Details on this clonotype: It may be a read error: a sequence one base away is much more abundant. V usage is TRBV6-2 or TRBV6-3 and J usage is TRBJ2-7; 7 bases align to TRBD2. This CDR3 has 14 residues. From germline, CDR1 is MNHEY and CDR2 SVGEGT. This CDR3 is CVSRRAGRTYEQYF. In DNA, the CDR3 is TGTGTCAGCAGAAGGGCCGGGAGGACCTACGAGCAGTACTTC.

This clonotype showed up many times. The rearrangement links TRBV19 to TRBJ1-2, with D possibly matching TRBD1 (5 bases). The length of the CDR3 is 17 residues. Between the trimmed V and J ends, which lost 3 bases and 0 bases, there was a span of 17 bases. The germline CDR1 and CDR2 sequences are LNHDA and SQIVND (reference sequence). CDR3 in amino acids: CASSMGPSDGANYGYTF. CDR3 DNA sequence: TGTGCCAGTAGTATGGGGCCTAGCGACGGCGCTAACTATGGCTACACCTTC.

V and J are TRBV5-5 and TRBJ2-7, with D perhaps assigned TRBD1 or TRBD2 (5 bases each). The CDR3 is 15 amino acids. Germline V CDR1 and CDR2: SGHKS, YYEKEE (reference sequence). V lost 3 bases and J 2 bases, leaving 15 bases between the germline ends. CDR3 coding DNA: TGTGCCAGCAGCTGGGGACCGGTCGGAGCCTACGAGCAGTACTTC. Translating gives CASSWGPVGAYEQYF. Complete variable domain (other parts from reference TRBV5-5 and TRBJ2-7): DAGVTQSPTHLIKTRGQQVTLRCSPISGHKSVSWYQQVLGQGPQFIFQYYEKEERGRGNFPDRFSARQFPNYSSELNVNALLLGDSALYLCASSWGPVGAYEQYFGPGTRLTVT.

The V and J genes are TRBV14 and TRBJ1-1; D unclear. Germline values: CDR1 SGHDN, CDR2 FVKESK. This CDR3 contains 12 residues. V lost 1 base and J lost 5, with 5 bases in between. The CDR3 reads CASSQVWTEAFF. The CDR3 region has the DNA TGTGCCAGCAGCCAAGTTTGGACTGAAGCTTTCTTT.

This clonotype was counted only a few times. The gene calls are TRBV29-1 and TRBJ1-3, with no clear D. Germline V gene data show CDR1 as SQVTM and CDR2 as ANQGSEA. This CDR3 has 11 residues. The ends were cut back, 2 bases at V and 6 bases at J, with 5 bases in the middle. CDR3 in amino acids: CSVEISNTIYF. The CDR3 DNA follows: TGCAGCGTTGAAATATCAAACACCATATATTTT.

This clonotype was observed many times. The chain employs TRBV29-1 and TRBJ2-1; D tentatively fits TRBD1 or TRBD2 (6 bases each). V dropped 0 bases and J dropped 4 bases, with 16 bases sitting between them. This CDR3 is built from 16 residues. The V gene's germline CDR1 is SQVTM and CDR2 ANQGSEA. This chain's CDR3 is CSVEDIGGPDYNEQFF. The CDR3 DNA sequence: TGCAGCGTTGAAGATATAGGGGGGCCGGATTACAATGAGCAGTTCTTC.

With regard to this clonotype: One base away lies a much larger clone, so this may be a sequencing read error. Because it lacks the conserved phenylalanine or tryptophan at the end, this CDR3 is likely a read error. The V gene is TRBV28, the J gene TRBJ1-6; no reliable D call. Germline V gene sequence: CDR1 MDHEN, CDR2 SYDVKM. Trimming removed 3 bases from V and 4 bases from J, with 13 bases in between. The CDR3 has 16 amino acids. The CDR3 bases are TGTGCCAGCAGTTTTCTAAGTTCAGCTTATAATTCACCCCTCCACCTT. Translation: CASSFLSSAYNSPLHL.

This clonotype showed up many times. The V and J genes are TRBV7-9 and TRBJ2-2; D perhaps matches TRBD1 (5 bases). Trimming cost V 1 base and J 5 bases, with 11 bases left between them. Germline V gene sequence: CDR1 SEHNR, CDR2 FQNEAQ (reference sequence). The CDR3 contains 15 residues. CDR3 sequence: CASSLDAGWTGELFF. For the CDR3, the DNA is TGTGCCAGCAGCTTAGACGCAGGGTGGACCGGGGAGCTGTTTTTT.

This clonotype was detected a few times. The V gene is TRBV29-1, the J gene TRBJ1-2; TRBD1 matches at 7 bases. The V and J ends lost 7 bases and 0 bases, in that order; junction bases with no gene match: 8. The CDR3 loop spans 14 amino acids. Looked up from germline, CDR1 is SQVTM and CDR2 is ANQGSEA. DNA of the CDR3: TGCAGCGCCCTAGGGGGGACAGCTAACTATGGCTACACCTTC. Translating it yields CSALGGTANYGYTF.

This clonotype has a count of ten or more. This chain links TRBV28 with TRBJ1-5, with 8 positions matching TRBD1. CDR3 length: 15 amino acids. V gave up 4 bases and J gave up 6 bases; unmatched junction bases: 8. The germline V gene encodes CDR1 MDHEN and CDR2 SYDVKM. CDR3 loop: CASSYGQGLRQPQHF. The CDR3 DNA reads TGTGCCAGCAGTTACGGACAGGGTTTGCGTCAGCCCCAGCATTTT. Filled out from reference TRBV28 and TRBJ1-5, the complete variable domain reads DVKVTQSSRYLVKRTGEKVFLECVQDMDHENMFWYRQDPGLGLRLIYFSYDVKMKEKGDIPEGYSVSREKKERFSLILESASTNQTSMYLCASSYGQGLRQPQHFGDGTRLSIL.

This rearrangement joins TRBV19 to TRBJ1-1; 7 bases are a match to TRBD1. This CDR3 region has 11 residues. The germline V gene encodes CDR1 LNHDA and CDR2 SQIVND (reference sequence). J was trimmed by 4 bases and V by 9 bases; bases with no gene match: 2. CDR3 DNA: TGTGCCAGCGCAGGGGGCACTGAAGCTTTCTTT. This translates into CASAGGTEAFF.

This clonotype was detected ten times or more. This chain uses TRBV6-6 with TRBJ2-6, with no clear D. The ends were cut back, 1 base at V and 0 bases at J, with 19 bases in the middle. The CDR3 spans 20 residues. Per the germline V gene, CDR1 is MNHNY and CDR2 is SVGAGI (reference sequence). CDR3: CASSYYASRTPNSGANVLTF. DNA for the CDR3: TGTGCCAGCAGTTACTACGCCTCCCGGACGCCGAACTCTGGGGCCAACGTCCTGACTTTC.

This clonotype was seen many times. The chain couples TRBV2 to TRBJ2-5; possible D gene TRBD1, 6 bases. Trimming removed 6 bases at V and 5 bases at J, with 19 bases between. The germline CDR1 and CDR2 sequences are SNHLY and FYNNEI. The CDR3 has 15 amino acids. The CDR3 DNA reads TGTGCCAGCAGCGGGGACACTCAAGTCCGGGAGACCCAGTACTTC. The encoded protein is CASSGDTQVRETQYF.

This clonotype has at least ten counts. The rearrangement uses TRBV7-8 and TRBJ2-3; TRBD2 matches at 8 bases. The germline CDR1 and CDR2 sequences are SGHVS and FQNEAQ. V shed 5 bases, J shed 1 base, and the junction held 2 bases outside the gene matches. This CDR3 contains 14 residues. CDR3 protein: CASSPRGGTDTQYF. The CDR3 DNA is TGTGCCAGCAGCCCGCGGGGGGGCACAGATACGCAGTATTTT.

This clonotype was counted at least ten times. The V and J genes are TRBV7-2 and TRBJ2-7; 9 nucleotides align to TRBD2. The CDR3 has 16 amino acids. The V gene end was trimmed by 1 base and the J gene end by 0 bases; junction bases not matched to a gene: 4. CDR1 SGHTA and CDR2 FQGNSA come from the germline V gene. The CDR3: CASSLDSGGSSYEQYF. CDR3 DNA sequence: TGTGCCAGCAGCTTAGATAGCGGGGGTAGCTCCTACGAGCAGTACTTC.

A note on this clonotype: With a much larger clone just one base away, this may be a read error. The rearrangement links TRBV12-3 or TRBV12-4 to TRBJ2-5; D unresolved. The CDR3 spans 14 residues. Trimming cost V 2 bases and J 4 bases, with 11 bases left between them. The CDR3 DNA reads as TGTGCCAGCAGTTTACGGTCGGGCCGAGAGACCCAGTACTTC. This translates into CASSLRSGRETQYF.

This chain uses TRBV20-1 with TRBJ1-5; no definite D call. This CDR3 region has 12 residues. V lost 2 bases and J 2 bases, leaving 4 bases between the germline ends. The germline V gene has CDR1 DFQATT and CDR2 SNEGSKA (reference sequence). DNA of the CDR3: TGCAGTGCTAGAATCGGCAATCAGCCCCAGCATTTT. It encodes CSARIGNQPQHF.

This clonotype has at least ten counts. Here the CDR3 reads CASSFLTAGRDSAFF. The CDR3 DNA follows: TGTGCCAGCAGTTTCCTTACGGCAGGGCGAGATTCAGCTTTCTTT. The gene calls are TRBV28 and TRBJ1-1; the D gene is possibly TRBD1 (5 bases). CDR3 length: 15 residues. The V gene lost 3 bases and the J gene lost 10 bases, with 21 bases spanning the gap. Germline lookup yields CDR1 MDHEN and CDR2 SYDVKM.

This clonotype was counted at least ten times. V usage is TRBV7-2 and J usage is TRBJ1-1; unclear D gene. The CDR3 runs to 14 residues. Trimming removed 6 bases at V and 2 bases at J, with 13 bases between. The germline V gene encodes CDR1 SGHTA and CDR2 FQGNSA. CDR3 in DNA: TGTGCCAGCAGAGAAGGGCCGGCAAACACTGAAGCTTTCTTT. Translation: CASREGPANTEAFF.

This clonotype was counted ten times or more. The chain links TRBV7-8 to TRBJ1-2; perhaps TRBD1 as D (6 bases). The CDR3 runs 15 residues. The V and J ends lost 3 bases and 3 bases respectively, with 14 bases between them. Per germline, CDR1 SGHVS and CDR2 FQNEAQ. The CDR3 bases are TGTGCCAGCAGCTTGGGGGAGGGGGGTTACTATGGCTACACCTTC. Its translation is CASSLGEGGYYGYTF.